This TCR beta chain was sequenced for a study of OX40 agonist ivuxolimab in advanced cancers. Study in general: Allowance was made for prior anti-PD-1, anti-PD-L1 or anti-CTLA-4 therapy, and about 40% had some.

Whole-study findings and limits: Researchers report that CD8+ T cells had, on average, more expanded clones than CD4+. Circulating CD4+ and CD8+ T cells showed clonal expansion by week 6 at 0.1 to 3.0 mg/kg.

The repertoire was sequenced with immunoSEQ multiplex PCR; TCRdb's copy has only in-frame clones and lacks some. The table records 45,000 to 65,000 clones, around 87% of them present only once. Patients with autoimmune history or systemic immunosuppression were excluded. V shed 0 bases and J shed 2 bases, with 9 bases lying between them. The CDR3 consists of 14 residues. Germline V CDR1 and CDR2: SGHRS, YFSETQ. With respect to this clone: Its antigen is unknown.

The V and J genes are TRBV5-1 and TRBJ2-7; either TRBD1 or TRBD2 may fit D (5 bases each). This material consisted of CD4+ or CD8+ T cells sorted from blood, taken in a trial of the OX40 agonist ivuxolimab. The origin of this receptor is an adult with an advanced solid tumor such as melanoma, head and neck, liver or kidney cancer. For the CDR3, the DNA is TGCGCCAGCAGCTTGGGACAGAGGGCCTACGAGCAGTACTTC. Translation gives CASSLGQRAYEQYF.